This TCR beta chain was observed in a study of control samples from healthy donors and cancer patients. The assay was immunoSEQ multiplex PCR, and TCRdb's table has in-frame clones only and misses some. The table lists about 86,000 clones, around 90% of them singletons. The sample taken for sequencing was PBMCs. This clonotype originated in a woman between 45 and 65 years old with colorectal cancer.

The CDR3 bases are TGCGCCAGCAGCCATGCCACAGGGGGCTTTGGAAACACCATATATTTT. It is translated as CASSHATGGFGNTIYF. The chain uses TRBV4-3 and TRBJ1-3; TRBD1 aligns across 9 bases. Trimming removed 3 bases from V and 3 bases from J; junction bases left unmatched: 6. CDR1 is LGHNA, CDR2 YSLEER, per germline. CDR3 length equals 16 residues.